Listed below are T cell receptor beta chains from one sample, sequenced in a study of blood T cell repertoires in COVID-19. Using immunoSEQ multiplex PCR, the repertoire was profiled, and TCRdb retains in-frame clones only, with some absent. The repertoire holds about 100,000 clones, with 87% as singletons. Input material: peripheral blood. The receptors originated from a man aged 45-65 years with acute or convalescent COVID-19. CDR3s leave out the opening cysteine and the closing phenylalanine or tryptophan. A D gene is named only where the DNA matches it firmly.

cdr3_aa,v_call,j_call,d_call
ASGAGISYEQY,TRBV6-5,TRBJ2-7,TRBD2
ASRLAGFQYNEQF,TRBV19,TRBJ2-1,TRBD2
ASSSPGQVNSPLH,TRBV11-2,TRBJ1-6,TRBD1
ASSSFDRNEKLF,TRBV5-6,TRBJ1-4,-
ASSPNEMNTEAF,TRBV4-1,TRBJ1-1,-
SVDLAGDEKLF,TRBV29-1,TRBJ1-4,-
ASCRGSGTEAF,TRBV6-5,TRBJ1-1,-
ASSPRGRANINYNEQF,TRBV7-8,TRBJ2-1,-
ASTLGTGASGTGELF,TRBV19,TRBJ2-2,TRBD1
ASQYEQY,TRBV28,TRBJ2-7,-
ASSYSGQGFQETQY,TRBV6-6,TRBJ2-5,TRBD1
ASTPGLAVNYEQY,TRBV5-5,TRBJ2-7,TRBD2
AINLGQGAKSGYT,TRBV10-3,TRBJ1-2,TRBD1
ASRETGGAYQPQH,TRBV19,TRBJ1-5,TRBD1
ATSEGSGRADTGELF,TRBV24-1,TRBJ2-2,TRBD2
ASSQRQEPSSGANVLT,TRBV4-1,TRBJ2-6,-
ASSPGSWAYGYT,TRBV3-1/TRBV3-2,TRBJ1-2,-
ASTGTNTYEQY,TRBV12-3/TRBV12-4,TRBJ2-7,TRBD2
ASSLEEGASPLH,TRBV5-1,TRBJ1-6,-
ASSQRASGSSDEQF,TRBV14,TRBJ2-1,TRBD2
ASSFVRGSNQPQH,TRBV28,TRBJ1-5,-
ASSRDRGSNQPQH,TRBV5-5,TRBJ1-5,TRBD1
ASSLSDGGNIQY,TRBV7-8,TRBJ2-4,-
ASTRDRGSNQPQH,TRBV2,TRBJ1-5,TRBD1
ASSRDSSYEQY,TRBV7-9,TRBJ2-7,-